The text below deals with one TCR beta chain. Unmatched junction bases numbered 6, after V lost 4 bases and J lost 6 bases. The CDR3 has 16 residues. CDR1 is SGHTS and CDR2 is YDEGEE in the germline V gene. Original processing methods: Researchers report that nucleated cell counts were estimated from reference gene primer amplification. Some clones are missing from TCRdb's copy, which holds only in-frame ones; the method was immunoSEQ multiplex PCR. That table gives V, J and clone size, and the DNA gave D and trimming. The sample includes some 150,000 clones, 89% of them seen just once. This sample is drawn from a study of blood T cell repertoires in COVID-19. About the study: Material from acute and convalescent COVID-19 was sourced from the United States, Italy and Spain. The cDNA or gDNA used as material had been derived from T cells, B-cell-depleted T cells, or PBMCs.

The receptor was isolated from a human donor in a cohort sampled during active COVID-19. The chain recombines TRBV5-8 with TRBJ1-6, with TRBD1 identical over 11 bases. Sequenced sample: peripheral blood. CDR3 amino acids: CASSRDRGASNSPLHF. The CDR3 region has the DNA TGTGCCAGCAGCCGGGACAGGGGGGCATCTAATTCACCCCTCCACTTT.